One and the same sample provided the 27 T cell receptor beta chains below, sequenced in a study of vaccination effects on CD4 cells after COVID-19. Clones were read by immunoSEQ multiplex PCR, and TCRdb kept only the in-frame ones, dropping some. Of more than 20,000 clones listed, about 80% are singletons. Antigen-specific CD4+ T cells were expanded with viral peptide pools in the ViraFEST assay before sequencing. Culture proceeded for roughly ten days, and CD4+ T cells were then isolated. The person acquired a PCR-confirmed SARS-CoV-2 infection between March and December 2020. These receptors have no known antigen. This material consisted of CD4+ T cells from PBMCs cultured with a peptide pool, taken before COVID-19 vaccination. These receptors were collected from a human donor who had a prior SARS-CoV-2 infection.

The gene calls are TRBV4-1 and TRBJ2-2; D uncertain. This CDR3 region has 15 residues. V was clipped by 3 bases and J by 0 bases, with 8 bases between them. CDR1 is MGHRA and CDR2 is YSYEKL in the germline V gene. In DNA, the CDR3 is TGCGCCAGCAGCCAGCTAATCGCGAACACCGGGGAGCTGTTTTTT. Encoded protein: CASSQLIANTGELFF.

This clone has just one count. The chain has TRBV6-5 and TRBJ2-3; D is ambiguous. Deletions cut 5 bases from V and 4 bases from J, with 13 bases between. The CDR3 is made up of 14 amino acids. Germline CDR1 MNHEY, CDR2 SVGAGI. The CDR3 loop is CASSIRPGADTQYF. CDR3 sequence (DNA): TGTGCCAGCAGTATCCGGCCTGGGGCAGATACGCAGTATTTT.

The chain is built from TRBV3-1 (or the pseudogene TRBV3-2) and TRBJ1-2; 7 nucleotides agree with TRBD1. CDR3 length: 19 amino acids. The J segment lost 5 bases and the V segment lost 5 bases, leaving 23 bases of the junction unmatched. CDR1 is LGHDT, CDR2 YNNKEL, per germline (reference sequence). The CDR3 sequence is CASSSRTHRGPSPRYGYTF. CDR3 nucleotide sequence: TGTGCCAGCAGCTCACGCACCCACAGGGGCCCTTCACCCCGTTATGGCTACACCTTC.

This clone was detected a few times. CDR3 in amino acids: CASSWTSGVETQYF. The CDR3 DNA sequence: TGTGCCAGCAGCTGGACTAGCGGGGTGGAGACCCAGTACTTC. The chain has TRBV2 and TRBJ2-5; TRBD2 agrees at 12 bases. CDR3 length: 14 amino acids. Germline V lookup: CDR1 SNHLY, CDR2 FYNNEI. V shed 6 bases, J shed 5 bases, and the junction held 4 bases outside the gene matches. The whole variable domain, filled in from reference TRBV2 and TRBJ2-5, reads EPEVTQTPSHQVTQMGQEVILRCVPISNHLYFYWYRQILGQKVEFLVSFYNNEISEKSEIFDDQFSVERPDGSNFTLKIRSTKLEDSAMYFCASSWTSGVETQYFGPGTRLLVL.

V usage is TRBV30 and J usage is TRBJ2-1, with D possibly being TRBD1 or TRBD2 (5 bases each). Germline V gives CDR1 GTSNPN, CDR2 SVGIG (reference sequence). The CDR3 totals 13 residues. Trimming shortened V by 5 bases and J by 6 bases, and 14 bases separated the two germline ends. The CDR3 protein is CAWEGEGSNEQFF. The CDR3, as DNA: TGTGCCTGGGAGGGAGAGGGGAGCAATGAGCAGTTCTTC.

The V and J genes are TRBV18 and TRBJ1-5, with D tentatively TRBD1 (5 bases). The CDR3 extends over 15 amino acids. V was clipped by 2 bases and J by 1 base, with 9 bases between them. Germline CDR1 reads KGHSH; CDR2 reads LQKENI. The chain's CDR3 is CASSPERGSNQPQHF. In DNA, the CDR3 is TGTGCCAGCTCACCAGAAAGGGGCAGCAATCAGCCCCAGCATTTT.

As DNA, the CDR3 is TGTGCCATCAGGGGGACAGGGTATAAAGATACGCAGTATTTT. Translation: CAIRGTGYKDTQYF. J is TRBJ2-3 and V is TRBV10-3; 9 nucleotides match TRBD1. The CDR3 length is 14 residues. With V trimmed by 6 bases and J by 5 bases, 6 bases remained unmatched. Germline loops: CDR1 ENHRY, CDR2 SYGVKD.

Concerning this clone itself: Germline and junction disagree at one end, which may indicate a read error. The chain employs TRBV20-1 and TRBJ1-6, with D possibly being TRBD1 (5 bases). This CDR3 has 8 amino acids. Germline values: CDR1 DFQATT, CDR2 SNEGSKA (reference sequence). CDR3 in DNA: TGCAGTGCTAATCAGGGATACTTT. Translation gives CSANQGYF.

The chain has TRBV28 and TRBJ2-5; 8 bases are shared with TRBD2. The ends lost 6 bases at V and 1 base at J; junction bases unmatched: 7. Germline values: CDR1 MDHEN, CDR2 SYDVKM. The CDR3 has 15 residues. The CDR3 DNA is TGTGCCAGCAGCTTAGCGGGGAATTTCCAAGAGACCCAGTACTTC. Its translation: CASSLAGNFQETQYF.

The chain employs TRBV6-5 and TRBJ2-5, with D hard to call. Trimming cost V 0 bases and J 0 bases, with 8 bases left between them. The CDR3 runs 15 residues. CDR1 and CDR2 from the germline V gene are MNHEY and SVGAGI. The CDR3 DNA reads as TGTGCCAGCAGTTACTCGAGTCGGGACCAAGAGACCCAGTACTTC. Its protein product is CASSYSSRDQETQYF.

This sequence joins TRBV18 and TRBJ2-1; 9 bases map to TRBD1. V shed 4 bases, J shed 3 bases, and the junction held 7 bases outside the gene matches. CDR3 size: 16 residues. The germline gives CDR1 KGHSH, CDR2 LQKENI. The CDR3 DNA reads as TGTGCCAGCTCACGCAACCGGGACAGGGTCTACAATGAGCAGTTCTTC. It yields the protein CASSRNRDRVYNEQFF.

The chain combines TRBV5-1 with TRBJ2-7; D remains ambiguous. V was shortened by 2 bases and J by 2 bases, with 8 bases between the two germline ends. The CDR3 length is 13 residues. CDR1 is SGHRS, CDR2 YFSETQ, per germline. The CDR3 DNA is TGCGCCAGCAGCTTCGGAGCGCCCTACGAGCAGTACTTC. Encoded protein: CASSFGAPYEQYF.

The chain joins TRBV7-9 to TRBJ2-5; 8 nucleotides line up with TRBD1. Trimming took 4 bases from V and 5 from J; bases not matched to a gene: 3. Germline V gene data show CDR1 as SEHNR and CDR2 as FQNEAQ (reference sequence). CDR3 length equals 13 residues. CDR3 in amino acids: CASSSGGFETQYF. The CDR3 DNA reads TGTGCCAGCAGCTCAGGGGGCTTTGAGACCCAGTACTTC. The entire variable domain, with the rest obtained from reference TRBV7-9 and TRBJ2-5, is as follows: DTGVSQNPRHKITKRGQNVTFRCDPISEHNRLYWYRQTLGQGPEFLTYFQNEAQLEKSRLLSDRFSAERPKGSFSTLEIQRTEQGDSAMYLCASSSGGFETQYFGPGTRLLVL.

The chain carries TRBV5-1 and TRBJ2-3; D perhaps matches TRBD2 (6 bases). This CDR3 is built from 15 residues. Germline V gene sequence: CDR1 SGHRS, CDR2 YFSETQ. V lost 0 bases, J lost 1 base, and 9 bases lay in between. DNA for the CDR3: TGCGCCAGCAGCTTGGGATGGGGGGGCACAGATACGCAGTATTTT. The encoded protein is CASSLGWGGTDTQYF.

CDR3 bases: TGTGCCACCAGCCGGGGAAAGAACACCGGGGAGCTGTTTTTT. Residues: CATSRGKNTGELFF. The chain links TRBV15 to TRBJ2-2, with D perhaps matching TRBD2 (5 bases). Germline V gene sequence: CDR1 LNHNV, CDR2 YYDKDF (reference sequence). V shed 5 bases and J shed 1 base, with 8 bases lying between them. The CDR3 totals 14 residues. Looking up the rest from reference TRBV15 and TRBJ2-2 gives the full variable domain: DAMVIQNPRYQVTQFGKPVTLSCSQTLNHNVMYWYQQKSSQAPKLLFHYYDKDFNNEADTPDNFQSRRPNTSFCFLDIRSPGLGDTAMYLCATSRGKNTGELFFGEGSRLTVL.

The chain has TRBV7-9 and TRBJ2-5, with D perhaps given as TRBD1 or TRBD2 (5 bases each). Germline V gene data show CDR1 as SEHNR and CDR2 as FQNEAQ (reference sequence). V was cut by 7 bases and J by 5 bases, with 8 bases left in between. This CDR3 has 11 residues. CDR3 residues: CASNEGETQYF. CDR3 nucleotide sequence: TGTGCCAGCAACGAGGGGGAGACCCAGTACTTC.

This chain uses TRBV3-1 (or the pseudogene TRBV3-2) with TRBJ1-1; perhaps TRBD1 as D (5 bases). The CDR3 is 15 amino acids. V was cut by 7 bases and J by 5 bases, with 20 bases left in between. Germline-derived CDR1 and CDR2 are LGHDT and YNNKEL (reference sequence). The CDR3 is CASTFSTGTWTEAFF. In DNA, the CDR3 is TGTGCCAGCACCTTTAGTACCGGGACGTGGACTGAAGCTTTCTTT.

This clone appeared a few times. This chain connects TRBV2 to TRBJ1-6, with D maybe TRBD1 (5 bases). The ends were cut back, 4 bases at V and 11 bases at J, with 9 bases in the middle. The V gene's germline CDR1 is SNHLY and CDR2 FYNNEI. The CDR3 runs to 12 residues. CDR3 bases: TGTGCCAGCAGTGCCCCGGGGCCACCCCTCCACTTT. Encoded protein: CASSAPGPPLHF.

The rearrangement links TRBV5-1 to TRBJ1-3, with D unclear. This CDR3 is 15 amino acids long. Trimming removed 4 bases at V and 0 bases at J, with 11 bases between. Germline V lookup: CDR1 SGHRS, CDR2 YFSETQ. The CDR3 nucleotides read TGCGCCAGCAGCCCCCGCCGCGACTCTGGAAACACCATATATTTT. Amino acid sequence: CASSPRRDSGNTIYF.

CDR3 DNA: TGTGCCAGCAGCTTAGATGACAGCTATAATTCACCCCTCCACTTT. This codes for CASSLDDSYNSPLHF. The chain employs TRBV11-3 and TRBJ1-6, with D possibly matching TRBD1 (5 bases). The CDR3 contains 15 residues. Germline lookup yields CDR1 SGHNT and CDR2 YENEEA. Between the trimmed V and J ends, which lost 0 bases and 3 bases, there was a span of 6 bases.

As regards this clone: A read error may account for a junction end that differs from germline. The chain links TRBV7-7 to TRBJ2-5; tentatively, D is TRBD1 (5 bases). CDR1 and CDR2 (germline): SSHAT, FNYEAQ (reference sequence). The CDR3 loop spans 13 amino acids. CDR3 region: CASSQGWQETQYF. The CDR3 DNA reads as TGTGCTAGCAGCCAGGGATGGCAAGAGACCCAGTACTTC.

The chain joins TRBV11-2 to TRBJ1-1, with D perhaps TRBD1 (5 bases). CDR3 size: 14 residues. Germline V gives CDR1 SGHAT, CDR2 FQNNGV. V was trimmed by 5 bases and J by 5 bases, leaving 15 bases between them. CDR3 nucleotide sequence: TGTGCCAGCAGCCCGCAGGGAGGGGCGACTGAAGCTTTCTTT. Residues: CASSPQGGATEAFF.

The V and J genes are TRBV5-6 and TRBJ2-3; no firm D call. V dropped 6 bases and J dropped 0 bases, with 14 bases sitting between them. Germline V lookup: CDR1 SGHDT, CDR2 YYEEEE. The CDR3 runs 15 residues. The CDR3 DNA reads as TGTGCCAGCACCCCGACACCACGAAGCACAGATACGCAGTATTTT. This translates into CASTPTPRSTDTQYF. The full variable domain, in which reference TRBV5-6 and TRBJ2-3 provide the parts outside the CDR3, is DAGVTQSPTHLIKTRGQQVTLRCSPKSGHDTVSWYQQALGQGPQFIFQYYEEEERQRGNFPDRFSGHQFPNYSSELNVNALLLGDSALYLCASTPTPRSTDTQYFGPGTRLTVL.

The chain links TRBV30 to TRBJ1-1; D is perhaps TRBD1 (5 bases). Germline V gives CDR1 GTSNPN, CDR2 SVGIG (reference sequence). This CDR3 region has 15 residues. Trimming took off 2 bases at V and 6 bases at J, with 19 bases between the two ends. The chain's CDR3 is CAWSFLAAGGSEAFF. DNA of the CDR3: TGTGCCTGGAGTTTCTTAGCCGCGGGGGGTTCTGAAGCTTTCTTT.

This chain joins TRBV29-1 and TRBJ2-5; D remains unclear. With 3 bases removed from V and 5 bases from J, the gap between germline ends came to 7 bases. The CDR3 has 11 amino acids. In germline, CDR1 is SQVTM, CDR2 ANQGSEA. The chain's CDR3 is CSVDPGETQYF. The CDR3 nucleotides are TGCAGCGTTGATCCAGGCGAGACCCAGTACTTC.

In its sample, this clone was seen once. The V gene is TRBV18, the J gene TRBJ1-1; D is unclear. The CDR3 length is 13 residues. Germline V gene data show CDR1 as KGHSH and CDR2 as LQKENI. Trimming took off 4 bases at V and 1 base at J, with 7 bases between the two ends. The CDR3 DNA is TGTGCCAGCTCACTTCAGGCGAACACTGAAGCTTTCTTT. This encodes CASSLQANTEAFF.

This chain joins TRBV4-2 and TRBJ2-5, with D unresolved. This CDR3 comprises 14 residues. Germline V gives CDR1 LGHNA, CDR2 YNFKEQ. V was clipped by 1 base and J by 0 bases, with 6 bases between them. The CDR3 protein is CASSQAYNQETQYF. The CDR3 bases are TGTGCCAGCAGCCAAGCCTACAACCAAGAGACCCAGTACTTC.